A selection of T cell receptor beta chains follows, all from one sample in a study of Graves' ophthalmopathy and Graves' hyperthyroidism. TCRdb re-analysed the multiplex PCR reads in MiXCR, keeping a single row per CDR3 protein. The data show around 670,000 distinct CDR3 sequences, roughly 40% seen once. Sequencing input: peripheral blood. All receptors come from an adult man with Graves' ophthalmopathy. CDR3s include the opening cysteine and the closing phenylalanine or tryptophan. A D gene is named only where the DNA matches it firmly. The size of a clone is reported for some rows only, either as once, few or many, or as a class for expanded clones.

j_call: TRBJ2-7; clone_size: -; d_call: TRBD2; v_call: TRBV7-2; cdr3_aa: CASSRIIAGAGVSPYEQYF; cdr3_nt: TGTGCCAGCAGCCGTATAATAGCAGGAGCGGGGGTCTCCCCCTACGAGCAGTACTTC
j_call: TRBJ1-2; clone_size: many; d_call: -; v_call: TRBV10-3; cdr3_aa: CAMGGRVSGYTF; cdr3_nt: TGTGCCATGGGAGGGCGGGTCTCTGGCTACACCTTC
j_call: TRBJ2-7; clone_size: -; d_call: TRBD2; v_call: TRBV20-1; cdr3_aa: CSAPGLAHLGGYEQYF; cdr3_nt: TGCAGTGCCCCGGGACTAGCCCACCTTGGAGGCTACGAGCAGTACTTC
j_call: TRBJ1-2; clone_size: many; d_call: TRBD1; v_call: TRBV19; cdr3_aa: CASSGNRGYGYTF; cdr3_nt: TGTGCCAGTAGTGGGAACAGGGGATATGGCTACACCTTC
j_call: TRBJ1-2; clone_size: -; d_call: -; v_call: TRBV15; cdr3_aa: CATSRERVGSGNTF; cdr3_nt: -
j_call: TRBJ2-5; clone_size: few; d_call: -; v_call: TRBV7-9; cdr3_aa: CASSQAGGQETQYF; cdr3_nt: TGCGCCAGCAGCCAAGCCGGGGGACAAGAGACCCAGTACTTC
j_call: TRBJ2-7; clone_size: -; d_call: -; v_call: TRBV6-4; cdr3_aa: CASSDPPSSSYEQYF; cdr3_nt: TGTGCCAGCAGTGACCCGCCTAGTTCTTCCTACGAGCAGTACTTC
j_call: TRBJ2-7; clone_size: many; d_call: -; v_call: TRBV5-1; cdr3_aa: CASSLLTGDYEQYF; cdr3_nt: TGCGCCAGCAGCTTGTTGACGGGAGACTACGAGCAGTACTTC
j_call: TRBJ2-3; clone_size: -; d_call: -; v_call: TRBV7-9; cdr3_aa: CASSLGNLEDTQYF; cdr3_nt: TGTGCCAGCAGCTTAGGGAACCTCGAGGATACGCAGTATTTT
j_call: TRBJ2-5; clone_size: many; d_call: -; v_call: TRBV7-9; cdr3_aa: CASSRKEDQYF; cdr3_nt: TGTGCCAGCAGCCGCAAGGAGGACCAGTACTTC